This TCR beta chain was recorded in a study of blood T cell repertoires in COVID-19. Study-wide context: The United States, Italy and Spain supplied acute and convalescent COVID-19 samples. T cells, B-cell-depleted T cells, or PBMCs supplied cDNA or gDNA.

This CDR3 has 13 amino acids. Trimming stripped 1 base from V and 6 bases from J, with 9 bases between. The germline V gene has CDR1 LGHNA and CDR2 YSLEER. Study processing details: For nucleated cells, counts were estimated from reference gene primer amplification. Method: immunoSEQ multiplex PCR; TCRdb's copy keeps in-frame clones and lacks some. That table is the source of V, J and clone size, and D and trimming were worked out from the DNA. The sample has about 380,000 clones, 90% seen once. The gene calls are TRBV4-3 and TRBJ1-2; weak D call: TRBD1 (6 bases). The source of this sequence is a man aged 18 to 35 with active or convalescent COVID-19. The sequenced sample consisted of peripheral blood. The CDR3 DNA sequence: TGCGCCAGCAGCCAAGCAGGGGCCAATGGCTACACCTTC. Translating it yields CASSQAGANGYTF.